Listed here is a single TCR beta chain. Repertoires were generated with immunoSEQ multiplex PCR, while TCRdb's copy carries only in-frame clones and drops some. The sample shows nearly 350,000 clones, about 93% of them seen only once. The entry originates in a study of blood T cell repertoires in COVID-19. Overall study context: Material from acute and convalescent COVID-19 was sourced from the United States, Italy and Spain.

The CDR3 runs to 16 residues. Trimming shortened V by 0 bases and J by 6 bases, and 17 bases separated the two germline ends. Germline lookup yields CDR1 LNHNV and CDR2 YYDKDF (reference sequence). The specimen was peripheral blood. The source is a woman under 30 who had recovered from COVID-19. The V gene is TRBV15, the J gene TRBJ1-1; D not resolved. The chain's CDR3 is CATSRDPGYGVPEAFF. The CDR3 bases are TGTGCCACCAGCAGAGACCCTGGCTACGGGGTCCCTGAAGCTTTCTTT.